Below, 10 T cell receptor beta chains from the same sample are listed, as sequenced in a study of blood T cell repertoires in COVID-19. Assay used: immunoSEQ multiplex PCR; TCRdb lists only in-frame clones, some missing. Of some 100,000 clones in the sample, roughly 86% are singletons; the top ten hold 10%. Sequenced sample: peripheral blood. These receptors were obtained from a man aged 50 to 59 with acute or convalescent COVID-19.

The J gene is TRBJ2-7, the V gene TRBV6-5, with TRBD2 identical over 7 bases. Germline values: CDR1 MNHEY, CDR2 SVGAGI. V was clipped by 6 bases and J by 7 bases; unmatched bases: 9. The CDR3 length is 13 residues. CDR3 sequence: CASSTSGVLEQYF. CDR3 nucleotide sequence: TGTGCCAGCAGCACAAGCGGGGTGTTGGAGCAGTACTTC.

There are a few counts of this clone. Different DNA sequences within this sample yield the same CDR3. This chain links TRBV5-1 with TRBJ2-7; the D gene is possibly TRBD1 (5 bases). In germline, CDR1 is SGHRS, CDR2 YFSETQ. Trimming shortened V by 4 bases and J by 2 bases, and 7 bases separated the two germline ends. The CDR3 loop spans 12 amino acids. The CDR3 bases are TGCGCCAGCAGCCAGGACACCTACGAGCAGTACTTC. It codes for CASSQDTYEQYF.

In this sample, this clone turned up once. In nucleotides, the CDR3 is TGTGCCAGTAGTATCGCGGCAGAGGGAGGCTACACCTTC. It translates to CASSIAAEGGYTF. The chain is built from TRBV19 and TRBJ1-2; D is uncertain. The germline CDR1 and CDR2 sequences are LNHDA and SQIVND (reference sequence). This CDR3 spans 13 amino acids. Between the trimmed V and J ends, which lost 3 bases and 8 bases, there was a span of 13 bases.

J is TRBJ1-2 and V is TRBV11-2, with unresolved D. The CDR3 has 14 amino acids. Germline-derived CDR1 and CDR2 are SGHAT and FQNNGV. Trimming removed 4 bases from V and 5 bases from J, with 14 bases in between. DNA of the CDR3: TGTGCCAGCAGCTCCGGGAGATCACCTTATGGCTACACCTTC. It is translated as CASSSGRSPYGYTF.

The CDR3 DNA is TGTGCCAGCAGCTTGGGGGGAGACGGGGAGCTGTTTTTT. Translated, it gives CASSLGGDGELFF. The chain joins TRBV11-3 to TRBJ2-2; possible D gene TRBD2, 6 bases. This CDR3 is 13 amino acids long. CDR1 and CDR2 (germline): SGHNT, YENEEA. Trimming took off 3 bases at V and 7 bases at J, with 9 bases between the two ends.

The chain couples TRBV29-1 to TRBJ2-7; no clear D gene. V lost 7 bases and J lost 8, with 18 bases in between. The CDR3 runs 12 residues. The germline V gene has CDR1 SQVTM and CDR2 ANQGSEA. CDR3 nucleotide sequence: TGCAGCGGTTCCGATGGGCTGGTTAAGCAGTACTTC. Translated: CSGSDGLVKQYF.

The CDR3 DNA is TGTGCCAGCAGCATGACTAGCGGGATAAATGAGCAGTTCTTC. Its translation is CASSMTSGINEQFF. This sequence joins TRBV11-3 and TRBJ2-1; 11 nucleotides line up with TRBD2. From germline, CDR1 is SGHNT and CDR2 YENEEA. The CDR3 has 14 amino acids. Trimming at V came to 5 bases and at J to 7 bases, leaving 4 bases not matched to a gene. Looking up the rest from reference TRBV11-3 and TRBJ2-1 gives the full variable domain: EAGVVQSPRYKIIEKKQPVAFWCNPISGHNTLYWYLQNLGQGPELLIRYENEEAVDDSQLPKDRFSAERLKGVDSTLKIQPAELGDSAVYLCASSMTSGINEQFFGPGTRLTVL.

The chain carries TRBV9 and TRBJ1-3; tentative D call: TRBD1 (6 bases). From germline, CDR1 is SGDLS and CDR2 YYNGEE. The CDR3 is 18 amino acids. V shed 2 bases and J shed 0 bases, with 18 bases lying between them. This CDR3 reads CASSVSSTGPSSGNTIYF. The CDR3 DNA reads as TGTGCCAGCAGCGTCTCATCAACAGGGCCCTCCTCTGGAAACACCATATATTTT.

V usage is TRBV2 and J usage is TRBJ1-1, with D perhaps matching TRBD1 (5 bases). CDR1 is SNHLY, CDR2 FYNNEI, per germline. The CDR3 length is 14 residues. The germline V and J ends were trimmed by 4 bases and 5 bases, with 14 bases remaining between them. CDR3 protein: CASSVQGARTEAFF. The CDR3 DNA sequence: TGTGCCAGCAGTGTGCAGGGTGCTAGGACTGAAGCTTTCTTT.

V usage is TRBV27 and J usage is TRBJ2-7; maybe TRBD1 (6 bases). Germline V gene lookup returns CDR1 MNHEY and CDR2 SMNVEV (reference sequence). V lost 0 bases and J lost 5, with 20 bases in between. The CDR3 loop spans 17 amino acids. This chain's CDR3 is CASSLSRGRQGSDEQYF. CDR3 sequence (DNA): TGTGCCAGCAGTTTATCAAGAGGTAGGCAGGGGTCCGACGAGCAGTACTTC.